The 15 T cell receptor beta chains below come from one sample, sequenced in a study of blood T cell repertoires in COVID-19. Sequencing used immunoSEQ multiplex PCR; TCRdb keeps in-frame clones, though not all of them. There are approximately 300,000 clones in the sample; around 89% occur only once, and 6.3% lies in the top ten. Sequenced input: peripheral blood. All receptors come from a woman in her fifties or sixties with COVID-19, enrolled during active disease.

The genes are TRBV29-1 and TRBJ2-7, with 7 bases that match TRBD1. CDR1 SQVTM and CDR2 ANQGSEA come from the germline V gene. The CDR3 spans 13 residues. V shed 4 bases and J 6 bases; nucleotides not matched to a gene: 9. DNA for the CDR3: TGCAGCGTTGCCCGCGACAGGGAAAGCGAGCAGTACTTC. Translation: CSVARDRESEQYF.

This clone was observed a single time. This rearrangement joins TRBV20-1 to TRBJ1-6; TRBD1 matches 8 bases. CDR1 and CDR2 from the germline V gene are DFQATT and SNEGSKA (reference sequence). The CDR3 consists of 15 residues. V lost 3 bases to trimming and J lost 6 bases; unmatched junction nucleotides: 7. The CDR3 loop reads CSASQGADINSPLHF. DNA for the CDR3: TGCAGTGCTAGTCAGGGGGCGGATATTAATTCACCCCTCCACTTT.

This rearrangement joins TRBV3-1 (or the pseudogene TRBV3-2) to TRBJ2-1; a weak D match, TRBD2 (6 bases). V was clipped by 4 bases and J by 0 bases, with 16 bases between them. The germline V gene has CDR1 LGHDT and CDR2 YNNKEL (reference sequence). The CDR3 extends over 17 amino acids. The CDR3 coding sequence is TGTGCCAGCAGCCCGTGGGCAGCGGGCTACTCCTACAATGAGCAGTTCTTC. It codes for CASSPWAAGYSYNEQFF.

The rearrangement uses TRBV2 and TRBJ1-4; 8 bases match TRBD1. The trim removed 6 bases at V and 4 bases at J, leaving 4 bases unmatched. Germline CDR1 reads SNHLY; CDR2 reads FYNNEI. The CDR3 has 14 residues. The CDR3 DNA follows: TGTGCCAGCAGCTCCGACAGGGGTAATGAAAAACTGTTTTTT. This codes for CASSSDRGNEKLFF. The entire variable domain, with the rest obtained from reference TRBV2 and TRBJ1-4, is as follows: EPEVTQTPSHQVTQMGQEVILRCVPISNHLYFYWYRQILGQKVEFLVSFYNNEISEKSEIFDDQFSVERPDGSNFTLKIRSTKLEDSAMYFCASSSDRGNEKLFFGSGTQLSVL.

The V and J genes are TRBV7-2 and TRBJ2-1, with D perhaps TRBD2 (6 bases). V lost 9 bases, J lost 3 bases, and 12 bases lay in between. The CDR3 is made up of 13 amino acids. The germline V gene has CDR1 SGHTA and CDR2 FQGNSA. The CDR3 loop is CASSGALYNEQFF. CDR3 in DNA: TGTGCCAGTTCGGGAGCGCTCTACAATGAGCAGTTCTTC.

The sample holds a few counts of this clone. The gene calls are TRBV7-9 and TRBJ2-3, with D maybe TRBD2 (6 bases). Germline V gene sequence: CDR1 SEHNR, CDR2 FQNEAQ (reference sequence). The CDR3 contains 13 residues. Trimming took 0 bases from V and 11 from J, leaving 12 bases between them. CDR3 sequence (DNA): TGTGCCAGCAGCTTAGCGGGGGGAGAAAGGCAGTATTTT. Its translation: CASSLAGGERQYF.

This clone came up once. The V call is TRBV2, the J call TRBJ1-1; possible D gene TRBD1, 6 bases. CDR1 is SNHLY and CDR2 is FYNNEI in the germline V gene. Trimming left V 8 bases short and J 4 bases short, with 23 bases between. This CDR3 has 16 residues. CDR3 residues: CASVPDSSHRGTEAFF. The CDR3 DNA is TGTGCCAGCGTTCCGGACAGTTCCCACCGCGGCACTGAAGCTTTCTTT.

This clone was seen a handful of times. This sequence joins TRBV4-1 and TRBJ2-7; 13 nucleotides agree with TRBD2. The CDR3 length is 15 residues. The V gene's germline CDR1 is MGHRA and CDR2 YSYEKL. Unmatched junction bases numbered 4, after V lost 4 bases and J lost 4 bases. This CDR3 reads CASSRGLAGAYEQYF. CDR3 nucleotides: TGCGCCAGCAGCCGAGGACTAGCGGGGGCATACGAGCAGTACTTC.

The chain combines TRBV11-3 with TRBJ2-7, with TRBD2 identical over 8 bases. The V gene's germline CDR1 is SGHNT and CDR2 YENEEA. The CDR3 length is 15 residues. With V trimmed by 1 base and J by 7 bases, 9 bases remained unmatched. CDR3: CASSLGPRPGGEQYF. The CDR3, as DNA: TGTGCCAGCAGCTTAGGTCCCCGGCCGGGGGGGGAGCAGTACTTC.

The chain recombines TRBV30 with TRBJ2-7; a weak D match, TRBD1 (6 bases). This CDR3 has 14 amino acids. From germline, CDR1 is GTSNPN and CDR2 SVGIG (reference sequence). Trimming took 1 base from V and 6 from J, leaving 16 bases between them. CDR3 region: CAWSAETGLREQYF. In DNA, the CDR3 is TGTGCCTGGAGTGCAGAGACAGGCCTCCGCGAGCAGTACTTC. Combining the CDR3 with reference TRBV30 and TRBJ2-7 gives the whole variable domain SQTIHQWPATLVQPVGSPLSLECTVEGTSNPNLYWYRQAAGRGLQLLFYSVGIGQISSEVPQNLSASRPQDRQFILSSKKLLLSDSGFYLCAWSAETGLREQYFGPGTRLTVT.

The chain joins TRBV6-5 to TRBJ2-1; TRBD2 matches at 10 bases. CDR1 and CDR2 (germline): MNHEY, SVGAGI. J gave up 8 bases and V 0 bases, and 7 bases lay outside the gene matches. The CDR3 spans 16 residues. The CDR3 protein is CASSYSSSGSLYEQFF. The CDR3 DNA reads TGTGCCAGCAGTTACTCGTCTAGCGGGAGTCTCTATGAGCAGTTCTTC.

This chain joins TRBV23-1 and TRBJ2-3, with a weak D call TRBD2 (5 bases). TRBV23-1 is labeled an ORF, and its function is uncertain. The germline V and J ends were trimmed by 8 bases and 6 bases, with 18 bases remaining between them. This CDR3 has 14 amino acids. The CDR3 DNA reads as TGCGCCAGCGCCTCGCGCGCGGGCATGGATACGCAGTATTTT. Protein sequence: CASASRAGMDTQYF.

The CDR3 reads CASTGSLGNTIYF. The CDR3 DNA follows: TGTGCCAGTACAGGGAGTCTTGGAAACACCATATATTTT. The rearrangement uses TRBV6-6 and TRBJ1-3; a weak D match, TRBD1 (6 bases). The CDR3 consists of 13 residues. The germline gives CDR1 MNHNY, CDR2 SVGAGI (reference sequence). Trimming shortened V by 9 bases and J by 3 bases, and 12 bases separated the two germline ends.

The chain links TRBV18 to TRBJ2-2; D is undetermined. The CDR3 covers 16 residues. Germline V CDR1 and CDR2: KGHSH, LQKENI. V was pared by 3 bases and J by 3 bases, with 14 bases between. CDR3 residues: CASSPRPVWDTGELFF. CDR3 sequence (DNA): TGTGCCAGCTCACCGCGGCCGGTCTGGGACACCGGGGAGCTGTTTTTT.

This CDR3 is CASSDPPGIIDPQHF. The CDR3 nucleotides read TGTGCCAGCAGTGACCCGCCGGGGATAATTGACCCCCAGCATTTT. J is TRBJ1-5 and V is TRBV6-2 or TRBV6-3; no reliable D call. Germline V lookup: CDR1 MNHEY, CDR2 SVGEGT. The V end was cut by 5 bases, the J end by 10 bases, with 21 bases between. The CDR3 is 15 residues long.